There are many counts of the clone carrying this T cell receptor beta chain. Antigen specificity is unknown. Sample barcodes and UMIs were carried by the TCR alpha and TCR beta cDNA libraries that 5'RACE generated with constant-segment primers. MiXCR, run by TCRdb on the 5' RACE reads, gives a single entry per CDR3 protein. The sample holds around 510,000 distinct CDR3 sequences; roughly a fifth are singletons and the top ten take 7.5% to 9.5%. The data stem from a study of T-cell memory formation after mild COVID-19. Whole-study results and caveats: Clones shrinking from day 15 to 85 showed even CD4/CD8 mixes; later expanders tilted CD4+. Shrinking CD4+ clones were chiefly CM and EM; CD8+ ones were chiefly EMRA. Second-wave clones with a day 37 peak had unconfirmed SARS-CoV-2 specificity.

This CDR3 has 16 residues. Germline V gives CDR1 SEHNR, CDR2 FQNEAQ (reference sequence). V was pared by 3 bases and J by 3 bases, with 15 bases between. Specimen: PBMCs or a T cell subset sorted from them (not recorded which). The source of this sequence is an adult woman who had mild COVID-19 (a few samples of this study predate the infection). Cell type and time point are not known. The V gene is TRBV7-9, the J gene TRBJ2-1; possibly TRBD1 or TRBD2 for D (5 bases each). Here the CDR3 reads CASSFRAGTGYNEQFF. Here the CDR3 DNA reads TGTGCCAGCAGCTTCAGGGCCGGGACGGGCTACAATGAGCAGTTCTTC.